This TCR beta chain emerged from a study of T cell responses to AZD1222 COVID-19 vaccine. Study-level findings and limits: Mostly white British, mostly female donors; authors suggested clonal diversity may be underestimated. Repertoires were obtained only post-peak T cell response. Targets within unmutated variant regions were reportedly found for nearly half of spike-specific TCRs.

The V and J ends lost 0 bases and 4 bases respectively, with 3 bases between them. CDR1 GTSNPN and CDR2 SVGIG come from the germline V gene (reference sequence). The CDR3 is 11 residues long. Of note for this clone: Its antigen remains unidentified.

Sequenced by immunoSEQ multiplex PCR; TCRdb stores in-frame clones only, minus some. This sample has 90,000 to 110,000 clones, with approximately 90% found just once. Here the sequenced sample was peripheral blood, taken on day 0 of AZD1222 vaccination. The chain joins TRBV30 to TRBJ1-1; D ambiguous. This clonotype was obtained from an adult in good health. CDR3 bases: TGTGCCTGGAGTGTATTCACTGAAGCTTTCTTT. Protein sequence: CAWSVFTEAFF.